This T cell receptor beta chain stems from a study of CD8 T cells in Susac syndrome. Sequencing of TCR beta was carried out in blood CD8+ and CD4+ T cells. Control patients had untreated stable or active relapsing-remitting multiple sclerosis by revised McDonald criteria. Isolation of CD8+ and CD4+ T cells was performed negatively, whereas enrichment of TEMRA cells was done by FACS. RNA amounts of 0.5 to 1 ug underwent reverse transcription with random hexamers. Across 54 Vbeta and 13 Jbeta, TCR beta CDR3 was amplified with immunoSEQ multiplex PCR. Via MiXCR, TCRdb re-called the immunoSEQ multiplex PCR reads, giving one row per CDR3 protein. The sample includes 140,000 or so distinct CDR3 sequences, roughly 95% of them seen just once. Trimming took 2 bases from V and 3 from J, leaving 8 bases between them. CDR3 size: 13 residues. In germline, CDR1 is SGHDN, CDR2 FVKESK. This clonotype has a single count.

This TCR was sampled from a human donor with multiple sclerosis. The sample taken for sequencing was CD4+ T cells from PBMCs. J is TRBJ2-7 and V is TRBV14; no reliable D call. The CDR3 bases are TGTGCCAGCAGCCAAATCGTTGGCTACGAGCAGTACTTC. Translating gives CASSQIVGYEQYF. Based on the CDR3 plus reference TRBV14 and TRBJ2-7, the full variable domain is EAGVTQFPSHSVIEKGQTVTLRCDPISGHDNLYWYRRVMGKEIKFLLHFVKESKQDESGMPNNRFLAERTGGTYSTLKVQPAELEDSGVYFCASSQIVGYEQYFGPGTRLTVT.